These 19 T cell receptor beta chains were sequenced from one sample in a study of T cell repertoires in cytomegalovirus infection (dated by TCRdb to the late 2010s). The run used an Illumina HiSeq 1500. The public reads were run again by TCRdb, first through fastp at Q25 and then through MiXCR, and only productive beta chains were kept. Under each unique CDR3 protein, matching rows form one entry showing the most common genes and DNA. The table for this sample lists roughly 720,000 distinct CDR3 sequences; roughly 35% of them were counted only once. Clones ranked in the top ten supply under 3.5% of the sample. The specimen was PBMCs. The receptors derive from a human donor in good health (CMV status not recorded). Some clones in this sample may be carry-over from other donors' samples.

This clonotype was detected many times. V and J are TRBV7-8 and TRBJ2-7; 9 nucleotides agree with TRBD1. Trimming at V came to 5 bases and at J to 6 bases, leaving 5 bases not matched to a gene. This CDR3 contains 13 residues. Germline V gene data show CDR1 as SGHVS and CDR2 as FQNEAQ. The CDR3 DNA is TGTGCCAGCAGCCAGGGGACAGGGCGCGAGCAGTACTTC. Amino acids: CASSQGTGREQYF. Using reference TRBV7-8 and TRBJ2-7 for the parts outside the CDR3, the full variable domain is GAGVSQSPRYKVAKRGQDVALRCDPISGHVSLFWYQQALGQGPEFLTYFQNEAQLDKSGLPSDRFFAERPEGSVSTLKIQRTQQEDSAVYLCASSQGTGREQYFGPGTRLTVT.

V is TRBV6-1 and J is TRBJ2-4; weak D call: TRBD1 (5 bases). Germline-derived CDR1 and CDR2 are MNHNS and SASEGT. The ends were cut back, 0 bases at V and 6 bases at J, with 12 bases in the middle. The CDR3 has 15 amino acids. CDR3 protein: CASSEARQGGNIQYF. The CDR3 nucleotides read TGTGCCAGCAGTGAAGCGCGGCAGGGTGGAAACATTCAGTACTTC.

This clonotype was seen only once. In DNA, the CDR3 is TGTGCCAGCAGCTACCCGGGACAGGGGGCTGCGGAAGCTTTCTTT. The encoded protein is CASSYPGQGAAEAFF. The rearrangement links TRBV3-1 to TRBJ1-1, with TRBD1 matching 12 bases. The CDR3 spans 15 residues. V shed 5 bases, J shed 8 bases, and the junction held 9 bases outside the gene matches. Germline lookup yields CDR1 LGHDT and CDR2 YNNKEL (reference sequence).

The chain's CDR3 is CASIDAGQGDPYEQYF. CDR3 sequence (DNA): TGTGCCAGCATTGACGCTGGACAGGGTGACCCCTACGAGCAGTACTTC. The gene calls are TRBV6-1 and TRBJ2-7; 8 nucleotides line up with TRBD1. Germline CDR1 reads MNHNS; CDR2 reads SASEGT. The CDR3 length is 16 residues. The trim removed 7 bases at V and 2 bases at J, leaving 13 bases unmatched.

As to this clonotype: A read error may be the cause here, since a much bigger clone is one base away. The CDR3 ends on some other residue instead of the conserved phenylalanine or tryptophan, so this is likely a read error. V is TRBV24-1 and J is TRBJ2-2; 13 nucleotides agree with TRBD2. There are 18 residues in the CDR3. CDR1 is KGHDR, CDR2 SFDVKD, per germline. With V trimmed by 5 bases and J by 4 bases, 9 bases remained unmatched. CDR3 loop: CATSGTSGSRRATGELFL. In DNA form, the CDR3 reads TGTGCCACCAGTGGGACTAGCGGGAGTCGTCGGGCCACCGGGGAGCTGTTTTTA.

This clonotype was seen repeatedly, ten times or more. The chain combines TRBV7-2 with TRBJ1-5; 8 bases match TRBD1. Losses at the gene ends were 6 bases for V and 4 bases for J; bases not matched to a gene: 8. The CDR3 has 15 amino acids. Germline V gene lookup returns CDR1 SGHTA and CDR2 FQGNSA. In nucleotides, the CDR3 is TGTGCCAGCAGACCCGACAGGGGATGGAATCAGCCCCAGCATTTT. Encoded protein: CASRPDRGWNQPQHF.

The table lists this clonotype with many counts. CDR3 DNA: TGTGCCAGCAGCTTAGCTGGGGGTAGCAATCAGCCCCAGCATTTT. Protein product: CASSLAGGSNQPQHF. V is TRBV7-2 and J is TRBJ1-5; maybe TRBD1 (5 bases). Germline V gene sequence: CDR1 SGHTA, CDR2 FQGNSA. V dropped 0 bases and J dropped 0 bases, with 6 bases sitting between them. This CDR3 has 15 residues.

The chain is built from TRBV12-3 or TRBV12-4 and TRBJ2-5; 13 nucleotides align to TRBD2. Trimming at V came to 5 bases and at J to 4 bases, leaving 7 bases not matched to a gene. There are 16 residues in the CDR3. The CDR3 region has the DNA TGTGCCAGCAGTCGACTAGCGGGAGGATCACTAGAGACCCAGTACTTC. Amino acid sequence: CASSRLAGGSLETQYF.

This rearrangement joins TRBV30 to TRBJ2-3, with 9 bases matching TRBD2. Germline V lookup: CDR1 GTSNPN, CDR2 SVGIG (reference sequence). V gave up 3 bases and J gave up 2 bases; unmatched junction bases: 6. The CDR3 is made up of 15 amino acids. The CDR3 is CAWRISGGVTDTQYF. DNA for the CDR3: TGTGCCTGGAGAATTAGCGGGGGAGTCACAGATACGCAGTATTTT. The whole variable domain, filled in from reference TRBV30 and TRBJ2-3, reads SQTIHQWPATLVQPVGSPLSLECTVEGTSNPNLYWYRQAAGRGLQLLFYSVGIGQISSEVPQNLSASRPQDRQFILSSKKLLLSDSGFYLCAWRISGGVTDTQYFGPGTRLTVL.

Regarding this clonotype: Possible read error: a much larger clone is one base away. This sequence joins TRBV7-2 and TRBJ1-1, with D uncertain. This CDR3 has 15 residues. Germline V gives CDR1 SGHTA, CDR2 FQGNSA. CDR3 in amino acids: CDSSLAVHLNTEAFF. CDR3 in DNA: TGTGACAGCAGCTTAGCGGTACACTTGAACACTGAAGCTTTCTTT.

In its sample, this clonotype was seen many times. CDR3 bases: TGTGCCAGCAGCTTTGCTCAGGGGTATGGGACTGAAGCTTTCTTT. Protein sequence: CASSFAQGYGTEAFF. This chain uses TRBV7-2 with TRBJ1-1; TRBD1 might be the D (6 bases). This CDR3 is built from 15 residues. The V gene's germline CDR1 is SGHTA and CDR2 FQGNSA. Trimming took 3 bases from V and 5 from J, leaving 16 bases between them.

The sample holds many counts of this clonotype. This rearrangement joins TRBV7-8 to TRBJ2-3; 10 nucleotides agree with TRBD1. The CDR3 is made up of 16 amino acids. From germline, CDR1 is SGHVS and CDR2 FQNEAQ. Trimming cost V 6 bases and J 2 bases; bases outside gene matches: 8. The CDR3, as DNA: TGTGCCAGCAGTACCGGGACAGGGGCCTTCACAGATACGCAGTATTTT. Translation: CASSTGTGAFTDTQYF.

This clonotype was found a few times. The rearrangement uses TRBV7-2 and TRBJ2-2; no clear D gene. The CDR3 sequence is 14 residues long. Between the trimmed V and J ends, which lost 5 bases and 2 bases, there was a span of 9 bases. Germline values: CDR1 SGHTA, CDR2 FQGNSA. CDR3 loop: CASSRKANTGELFF. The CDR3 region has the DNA TGTGCCAGCAGCCGAAAAGCAAACACCGGGGAGCTGTTTTTT.

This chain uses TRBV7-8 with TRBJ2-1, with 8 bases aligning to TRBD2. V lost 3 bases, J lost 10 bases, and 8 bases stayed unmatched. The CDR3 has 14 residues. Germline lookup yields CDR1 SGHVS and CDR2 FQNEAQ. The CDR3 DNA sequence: TGTGCCAGCAGCTTGGGGACTAGACAGAGCGAGCAGTTCTTC. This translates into CASSLGTRQSEQFF.

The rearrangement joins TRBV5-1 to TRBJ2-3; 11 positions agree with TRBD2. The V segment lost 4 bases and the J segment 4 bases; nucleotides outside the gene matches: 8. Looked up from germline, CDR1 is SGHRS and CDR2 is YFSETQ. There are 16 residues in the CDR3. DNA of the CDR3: TGCGCCAGCAGCCGTCACACTAGCGGGAGCTCAGATACGCAGTATTTT. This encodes CASSRHTSGSSDTQYF. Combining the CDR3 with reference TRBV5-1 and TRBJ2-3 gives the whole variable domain KAGVTQTPRYLIKTRGQQVTLSCSPISGHRSVSWYQQTPGQGLQFLFEYFSETQRNKGNFPGRFSGRQFSNSRSEMNVSTLELGDSALYLCASSRHTSGSSDTQYFGPGTRLTVL.

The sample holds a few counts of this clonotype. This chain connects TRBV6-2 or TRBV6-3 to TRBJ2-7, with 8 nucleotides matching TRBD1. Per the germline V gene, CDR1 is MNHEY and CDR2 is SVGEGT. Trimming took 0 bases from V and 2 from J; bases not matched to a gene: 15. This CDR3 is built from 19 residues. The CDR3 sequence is CASSYSRTGPSVVPYEQYF. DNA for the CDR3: TGTGCCAGCAGTTACTCGAGGACAGGGCCCTCGGTAGTACCCTACGAGCAGTACTTC.

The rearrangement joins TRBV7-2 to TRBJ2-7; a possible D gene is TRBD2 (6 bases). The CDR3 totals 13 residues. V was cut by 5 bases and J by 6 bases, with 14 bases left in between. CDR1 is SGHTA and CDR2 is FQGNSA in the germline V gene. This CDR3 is CASSTGAGGEQYF. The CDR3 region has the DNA TGTGCCAGCAGCACGGGAGCCGGGGGCGAGCAGTACTTC. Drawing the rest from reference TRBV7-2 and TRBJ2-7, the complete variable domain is GAGVSQSPSNKVTEKGKDVELRCDPISGHTALYWYRQSLGQGLEFLIYFQGNSAPDKSGLPSDRFSAERTGGSVSTLTIQRTQQEDSAVYLCASSTGAGGEQYFGPGTRLTVT.

The CDR3 loop reads CATPRDRGINYGYTF. The CDR3 coding sequence is TGTGCCACCCCCCGGGACAGGGGAATTAACTATGGCTACACCTTC. This sequence joins TRBV28 and TRBJ1-2, with TRBD1 matching over 10 bases. Losses at the gene ends were 10 bases for V and 1 base for J; bases not matched to a gene: 9. There are 15 residues in the CDR3. CDR1 and CDR2 (germline): MDHEN, SYDVKM.

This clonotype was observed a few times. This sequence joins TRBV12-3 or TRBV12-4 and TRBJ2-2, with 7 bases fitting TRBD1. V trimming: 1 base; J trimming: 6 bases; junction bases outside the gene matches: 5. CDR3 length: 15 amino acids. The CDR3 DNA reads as TGTGCCAGCAGTTTAGAGGCCGGACAGGCCGGGGAGCTGTTTTTT. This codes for CASSLEAGQAGELFF.